The 21 T cell receptor beta chains reported below all come from one sample, sequenced in a study of OX40 agonist ivuxolimab in advanced cancers. Assay used: immunoSEQ multiplex PCR; TCRdb lists only in-frame clones, some missing. The sample lists 35,000 to 40,000 clones; 70% to 85% were seen once. The sample here was CD4+ or CD8+ T cells sorted from blood, taken in a trial of the OX40 agonist ivuxolimab. The receptors here all came from an adult with an advanced solid tumor such as melanoma, head and neck, liver or kidney cancer.

The V and J genes are TRBV7-2 and TRBJ1-2; D is unclear. The CDR3 loop spans 13 amino acids. The germline CDR1 and CDR2 sequences are SGHTA and FQGNSA. V was clipped by 5 bases and J by 6 bases, with 13 bases between them. The CDR3 reads CASSAQTWDGYTF. DNA for the CDR3: TGTGCCAGCAGCGCCCAGACTTGGGATGGCTACACCTTC. The full variable domain, its missing parts supplied by reference TRBV7-2 and TRBJ1-2, is GAGVSQSPSNKVTEKGKDVELRCDPISGHTALYWYRQSLGQGLEFLIYFQGNSAPDKSGLPSDRFSAERTGGSVSTLTIQRTQQEDSAVYLCASSAQTWDGYTFGSGTRLTVV.

The chain joins TRBV2 to TRBJ2-3, with 9 nucleotides matching TRBD2. The CDR3 runs 12 residues. Looked up from germline, CDR1 is SNHLY and CDR2 is FYNNEI. V shed 9 bases and J 3 bases; nucleotides not matched to a gene: 1. The CDR3 DNA follows: TGTGCCAGTGGACTAGCGACAGATACGCAGTATTTT. It specifies CASGLATDTQYF.

The chain joins TRBV5-1 to TRBJ2-5, with D unclear. V was shortened by 4 bases and J by 2 bases, with 9 bases between the two germline ends. CDR1 SGHRS and CDR2 YFSETQ come from the germline V gene. The length of the CDR3 is 13 residues. CDR3 nucleotides: TGCGCCAGCAGCCAAGCACCACAAGAGACCCAGTACTTC. Protein: CASSQAPQETQYF.

The chain couples TRBV9 to TRBJ2-7, with 7 bases lining up with TRBD1. The CDR3 is made up of 13 amino acids. V trimming: 4 bases; J trimming: 3 bases; junction bases outside the gene matches: 4. CDR1 is SGDLS and CDR2 is YYNGEE in the germline V gene. The CDR3 DNA sequence: TGTGCCAGCAGCTTAGGGGACAGCTACGAGCAGTACTTC. It encodes CASSLGDSYEQYF.

The chain couples TRBV4-2 to TRBJ1-1; D ambiguous. The CDR3 length is 19 residues. CDR1 and CDR2 (germline): LGHNA, YNFKEQ. V was clipped by 5 bases and J by 1 base, with 26 bases between them. CDR3 DNA: TGTGCCAGCAGCAAAAGATCGCCGGACGGAAGATGGAAGAACACTGAAGCTTTCTTT. Translation gives CASSKRSPDGRWKNTEAFF.

The gene calls are TRBV6-4 and TRBJ2-1; TRBD2 agrees at 9 bases. The V segment lost 2 bases and the J segment 3 bases; nucleotides outside the gene matches: 2. The CDR3 is 15 residues long. Germline CDR1 reads MRHNA; CDR2 reads SNTAGT. CDR3: CASSDGAGGYNEQFF. CDR3 sequence (DNA): TGTGCCAGCAGTGACGGAGCGGGAGGCTACAATGAGCAGTTCTTC.

V and J are TRBV7-8 and TRBJ2-7; the D is unclear. V was cut by 4 bases and J by 1 base, with 8 bases left in between. The CDR3 is 13 amino acids. Per the germline V gene, CDR1 is SGHVS and CDR2 is FQNEAQ. The CDR3 region has the DNA TGTGCCAGCAGCTCCGACTTATCCTACGAGCAGTACTTC. Amino acid sequence: CASSSDLSYEQYF.

V gene TRBV30 combines with J gene TRBJ2-5, with D hard to call. The CDR3 is 13 amino acids. V lost 0 bases to trimming and J lost 1 base, with 6 bases between them. Germline V lookup: CDR1 GTSNPN, CDR2 SVGIG (reference sequence). CDR3 bases: TGTGCCTGGAGTGTGTGGATCCAAGAGACCCAGTACTTC. Its protein product is CAWSVWIQETQYF.

V is TRBV29-1 and J is TRBJ2-1, with 11 bases fitting TRBD2. Germline V gene sequence: CDR1 SQVTM, CDR2 ANQGSEA. Trimming took 6 bases from V and 7 from J; bases not matched to a gene: 5. The CDR3 sequence is 13 residues long. This CDR3 reads CSVLRLAGNEQFF. DNA of the CDR3: TGCAGCGTCCTCCGACTAGCGGGAAATGAGCAGTTCTTC.

The chain recombines TRBV7-2 with TRBJ2-3; 11 bases agree with TRBD2. This CDR3 is 14 amino acids long. Germline CDR1 is SGHTA and CDR2 is FQGNSA. V lost 5 bases to trimming and J lost 3 bases; unmatched junction nucleotides: 1. Here the CDR3 reads CASSRTSGTDTQYF. CDR3 sequence (DNA): TGTGCCAGCAGCCGGACTAGCGGGACAGATACGCAGTATTTT.

This chain links TRBV6-5 with TRBJ2-3; no clear D. CDR3 length equals 14 residues. Germline V CDR1 and CDR2: MNHEY, SVGAGI. With 6 bases removed from V and 0 bases from J, the gap between germline ends came to 10 bases. CDR3 in amino acids: CASRLDGSTDTQYF. Here the CDR3 DNA reads TGTGCCAGCAGATTGGACGGAAGCACAGATACGCAGTATTTT.

This chain connects TRBV9 to TRBJ2-1; no clear D. In germline, CDR1 is SGDLS, CDR2 YYNGEE. This CDR3 region has 12 residues. Trimming stripped 0 bases from V and 8 bases from J, with 6 bases between. In DNA form, the CDR3 reads TGTGCCAGCAGCGTAGTGGATTATGAGCAGTTCTTC. Encoded protein: CASSVVDYEQFF.

CDR3 sequence reads: CASSPTRDTLQFF. CDR3 DNA: TGCGCCAGCAGCCCCACCCGGGACACCCTTCAGTTCTTC. The chain employs TRBV5-1 and TRBJ2-1; perhaps TRBD1 as D (6 bases). The ends were cut back, 4 bases at V and 13 bases at J, with 18 bases in the middle. Germline CDR1 is SGHRS and CDR2 is YFSETQ. This CDR3 comprises 13 residues. Full variable domain (outside the CDR3, taken from reference TRBV5-1 and TRBJ2-1): KAGVTQTPRYLIKTRGQQVTLSCSPISGHRSVSWYQQTPGQGLQFLFEYFSETQRNKGNFPGRFSGRQFSNSRSEMNVSTLELGDSALYLCASSPTRDTLQFFGPGTRLTVL.

The chain links TRBV11-2 to TRBJ2-7; TRBD2 agrees at 11 bases. With V trimmed by 6 bases and J by 4 bases, 8 bases remained unmatched. From germline, CDR1 is SGHAT and CDR2 FQNNGV. The CDR3 consists of 15 residues. CDR3 protein: CASSLVAGGRYEQYF. The CDR3 coding sequence is TGTGCCAGCAGTCTAGTAGCGGGAGGGCGATACGAGCAGTACTTC.

The V and J genes are TRBV2 and TRBJ2-7, with TRBD1 identical over 7 bases. The trim removed 3 bases at V and 4 bases at J, leaving 9 bases unmatched. Germline CDR1 is SNHLY and CDR2 is FYNNEI. This CDR3 is 15 amino acids long. The CDR3 region has the DNA TGTGCCAGCAGTGAGGGACAGATAAGAATTTACGAGCAGTACTTC. Translation gives CASSEGQIRIYEQYF.

The chain employs TRBV30 and TRBJ2-7, with D possibly TRBD1 on 6 matching bases. The CDR3 spans 14 residues. Germline CDR1 GTSNPN, CDR2 SVGIG (reference sequence). V gave up 7 bases and J gave up 6 bases, with 22 bases separating them. The CDR3 DNA sequence: TGTGCCTTAGGGGACAATCAGATGGTCTTCGAGCAGTACTTC. Amino acid sequence: CALGDNQMVFEQYF.

This clone appeared a few times. V and J are TRBV5-5 and TRBJ1-1; D gene ambiguous. CDR1 is SGHKS and CDR2 is YYEKEE in the germline V gene (reference sequence). The ends were cut back, 0 bases at V and 5 bases at J, with 8 bases in the middle. The CDR3 contains 13 residues. CDR3 bases: TGTGCCAGCAGCTTGGGGGTGGGGACTGAAGCTTTCTTT. Its protein product is CASSLGVGTEAFF. The full variable domain, in which reference TRBV5-5 and TRBJ1-1 provide the parts outside the CDR3, is DAGVTQSPTHLIKTRGQQVTLRCSPISGHKSVSWYQQVLGQGPQFIFQYYEKEERGRGNFPDRFSARQFPNYSSELNVNALLLGDSALYLCASSLGVGTEAFFGQGTRLTVV.

This clone was detected a few times. The chain links TRBV5-8 to TRBJ2-2; 10 nucleotides line up with TRBD2. Germline CDR1 is SGHTS and CDR2 is YDEGEE. The CDR3 totals 15 residues. Trimming removed 5 bases from V and 3 bases from J; junction bases left unmatched: 4. In DNA form, the CDR3 reads TGTGCCAGCAGTTCTCTAGCGGGAGACACCGGGGAGCTGTTTTTT. Translating gives CASSSLAGDTGELFF.

The chain is built from TRBV5-1 and TRBJ1-1; D ambiguous. V was pared by 4 bases and J by 1 base, with 14 bases between. Germline-derived CDR1 and CDR2 are SGHRS and YFSETQ. The CDR3 consists of 15 residues. The CDR3 DNA reads TGCGCCAGCAGCGTGGAGACAAACAAGAACACTGAAGCTTTCTTT. It codes for CASSVETNKNTEAFF.

The CDR3 spells CASSLGTVNYGYTF. The CDR3 nucleotides are TGTGCCAGCAGCTTAGGAACCGTAAACTATGGCTACACCTTC. The rearrangement joins TRBV7-8 to TRBJ1-2, with no clear D. The CDR3 extends over 14 amino acids. Germline CDR1 SGHVS, CDR2 FQNEAQ. V was clipped by 1 base and J by 2 bases, with 8 bases between them.

The chain has TRBV5-4 and TRBJ2-7; 13 nucleotides align to TRBD2. Looked up from germline, CDR1 is SGHNT and CDR2 is YYREEE (reference sequence). The CDR3 extends over 14 amino acids. V dropped 7 bases and J dropped 6; count of bases not matched to a gene: 7. Written as DNA, the CDR3 is TGTGCCAGCGCATCCCGGACTAGCGGGGGCGAGCAGTACTTC. Protein product: CASASRTSGGEQYF.